The present T cell receptor beta chain was sequenced within a study of blood T cell repertoires in COVID-19. Study in general: The study drew acute and convalescent COVID-19 samples from the United States, Italy and Spain. Nucleic acid was either cDNA or gDNA, and it came from T cells, B-cell-depleted T cells, or PBMCs.

Authors' processing steps: From reference gene primer amplification, estimates of nucleated cell counts were derived. Clones were sequenced by immunoSEQ multiplex PCR, and TCRdb holds only the in-frame ones, with some missing. V, J and clone size are those of that table, while D and trimming were read from the DNA. The data contain around 40,000 clones, about 89% of them seen just once; the ten biggest clones take up 24%. The CDR3 spans 16 residues. Germline loops: CDR1 SEHNR, CDR2 FQNEAQ (reference sequence). The V and J ends lost 2 bases and 5 bases, in that order; junction bases with no gene match: 10.

Sequencing was performed on peripheral blood. This TCR derives from a man in his fifties or sixties with active or convalescent COVID-19. J is TRBJ1-2 and V is TRBV7-9; 8 bases match TRBD1. CDR3 DNA: TGTGCCAGCAGCTTACCCCGGACAGGGAGGCGTTATGGCTACACCTTC. As protein: CASSLPRTGRRYGYTF.